These 7 T cell receptor beta chains came from one sample sequenced in a study of human T cells and chemical hapten exposure (TCRdb year 2021). What the time point label conveys for this sample: patch test 2, 6 weeks after DPC sensitization. The intended sense of this specimen's treatment or condition label: therapeutic diphenylcyclopropenone sensitization with weekly scalp DPC. Libraries were constructed by RACE. For sequencing, a NextSeq 500 was employed. TCRdb trimmed the raw reads at Q25, called clones with MiXCR and kept productive beta chains. Each entry merges the rows of one CDR3 protein and shows their most common DNA and genes. In this sample the table shows 85,000 to 95,000 distinct CDR3 sequences, approximately 10% of which occur a single time. Clones ranked in the top ten supply 2.2% of the sample. This specimen consisted of whole blood, obtained in connection with sensitization to the hapten diphenylcyclopropenone (DPC). These receptors were taken from a man aged 35-49 years with alopecia areata. Some clones in this sample may be carry-over from other donors' samples.

V and J are TRBV6-2 or TRBV6-3 and TRBJ2-1; a possible D gene is TRBD2 (6 bases). Trimming pared 3 bases from V and 4 bases from J, leaving 16 bases between. CDR1 is MNHEY and CDR2 is SVGEGT in the germline V gene. The CDR3 sequence is 16 residues long. In DNA form, the CDR3 reads TGTGCCAGCAGTTATGGAGGGGAGGAGGTGTACAATGAGCAGTTCTTC. Residues: CASSYGGEEVYNEQFF.

This clonotype was counted between two and nine times. The rearrangement links TRBV6-2 or TRBV6-3 to TRBJ1-5, with D perhaps TRBD1 (6 bases). Looked up from germline, CDR1 is MNHEY and CDR2 is SVGEGT. This CDR3 has 15 residues. Deletions cut 7 bases from V and 3 bases from J, with 16 bases between. The CDR3 is CASTSEGGNNQPQHF. The CDR3 DNA is TGTGCCAGCACCTCCGAAGGGGGAAACAATCAGCCCCAGCATTTT.

The chain has TRBV7-6 and TRBJ2-2; D remains unclear. The V gene lost 1 base and the J gene lost 0 bases, with 12 bases spanning the gap. CDR3 size: 17 residues. CDR1 and CDR2 (germline): SGHVS, FNYEAQ. The CDR3 sequence is CASSLGTGVTNTGELFF. The CDR3 DNA follows: TGTGCCAGCAGCTTAGGGACCGGAGTAACGAACACCGGGGAGCTGTTTTTT.

On this clonotype itself: Since a much larger clone is just one base distant, this may be a read error. This rearrangement joins TRBV7-2 to TRBJ2-3, with 10 bases identical to TRBD2. Germline CDR1 SGHTA, CDR2 FQGNSA. The length of the CDR3 is 16 residues. The CDR3 DNA sequence: TGTGCCAGCAGCCCGCAAAGCGGGAGGGCCGGAGATGCGCAGTATTTT. It translates to CASSPQSGRAGDAQYF. The full variable domain, completed using reference TRBV7-2 and TRBJ2-3, is GAGVSQSPSNKVTEKGKDVELRCDPISGHTALYWYRQSLGQGLEFLIYFQGNSAPDKSGLPSDRFSAERTGGSVSTLTIQRTQQEDSAVYLCASSPQSGRAGDAQYFGPGTRLTVL.

This clonotype showed up just a few times. V gene TRBV5-4 combines with J gene TRBJ1-1; D gene unclear. The V gene's germline CDR1 is SGHNT and CDR2 YYREEE (reference sequence). Trimming cost V 4 bases and J 4 bases, with 11 bases left between them. The CDR3 covers 13 residues. CDR3 DNA sequence: TGTGCCAGCAGCCCAGAGCTAGCCACTGAAGCTTTCTTT. It yields the protein CASSPELATEAFF.

The genes are TRBV4-3 and TRBJ2-5, with D unresolved. Trimming removed 0 bases at V and 3 bases at J, with 8 bases between. CDR3 size: 14 residues. In germline, CDR1 is LGHNA, CDR2 YSLEER. CDR3 sequence (DNA): TGCGCCAGCAGCCAAGATCGCCAGAAAGAGACCCAGTACTTC. Translation: CASSQDRQKETQYF.

The chain uses TRBV11-3 and TRBJ2-7; D remains ambiguous. The V end lost 1 base, the J end lost 2 bases, and 6 bases lay between the germline ends. CDR1 is SGHNT and CDR2 is YENEEA in the germline V gene. The CDR3 length is 13 residues. CDR3 residues: CASSLGAAYEQYV. The DNA for the CDR3 is TGTGCCAGCAGCTTAGGGGCAGCCTACGAGCAGTACGTC.